This T cell receptor beta chain was captured in a study of T cell responses to AZD1222 COVID-19 vaccine. Details on this clone: Antigen: not known.

TCRdb's table, derived via immunoSEQ multiplex PCR, lists solely in-frame clones and lacks some. This table holds 200,000 or so clones, over 70% found once. Study-level points and caveats: Unmutated variant regions are reportedly targeted by nearly half of spike-specific TCRs.

The germline CDR1 and CDR2 sequences are SGHTA and FQGNSA. Trimming took 4 bases from V and 13 from J; bases not matched to a gene: 6. The CDR3 has 12 amino acids. V gene TRBV7-2 combines with J gene TRBJ2-1, with 8 nucleotides matching TRBD2. The receptor comes from an adult in good health. Sequencing used peripheral blood, obtained on day 0 of MenACWY control vaccination. CDR3 DNA sequence: TGTGCCAGCAGCTCCCCGGGACTAGGTCAGTTCTTC. Its translation is CASSSPGLGQFF. Full variable domain (remainder filled in from reference TRBV7-2 and TRBJ2-1): GAGVSQSPSNKVTEKGKDVELRCDPISGHTALYWYRQSLGQGLEFLIYFQGNSAPDKSGLPSDRFSAERTGGSVSTLTIQRTQQEDSAVYLCASSSPGLGQFFGPGTRLTVL.